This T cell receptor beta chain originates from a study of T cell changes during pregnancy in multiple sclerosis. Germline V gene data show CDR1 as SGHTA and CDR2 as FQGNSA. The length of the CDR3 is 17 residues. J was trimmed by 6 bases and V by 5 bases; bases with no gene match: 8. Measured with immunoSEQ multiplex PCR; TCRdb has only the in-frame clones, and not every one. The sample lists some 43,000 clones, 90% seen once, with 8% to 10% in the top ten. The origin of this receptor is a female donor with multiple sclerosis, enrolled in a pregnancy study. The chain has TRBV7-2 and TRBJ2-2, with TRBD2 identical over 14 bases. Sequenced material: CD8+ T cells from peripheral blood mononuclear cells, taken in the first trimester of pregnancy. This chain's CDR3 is CASSPLRTSGGPGELFF. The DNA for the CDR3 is TGTGCCAGCAGCCCCCTAAGGACTAGCGGGGGGCCCGGGGAGCTGTTTTTT.